This entry concerns a single T cell receptor (beta chain). The record originates from a study of blood T cell repertoires in COVID-19. Study at large: Sites in the United States, Italy and Spain provided acute and convalescent COVID-19 samples.

Methods used by the authors: Counts of nucleated cells, estimated from reference gene primer amplification, were obtained. The table came from immunoSEQ multiplex PCR; TCRdb's copy has only in-frame clones and leaves some out. That table is the source of V, J and clone size, and D and trimming were worked out from the DNA. The repertoire holds a few hundred thousand clones, around four fifths seen once, with around 3.9% in the top ten. Trimming took 1 base from V and 0 from J; bases not matched to a gene: 13. Per germline, CDR1 LNHDA and CDR2 SQIVND (reference sequence). The CDR3 spans 19 residues. This clonotype was sampled from a woman aged 50 to 65 with active or convalescent COVID-19. Source material: peripheral blood. The chain is built from TRBV19 and TRBJ2-3; 7 bases fit TRBD1. CDR3 sequence reads: CASSIVGRGLDRSTDTQYF. In DNA, the CDR3 is TGTGCCAGTAGTATAGTCGGCAGGGGGTTGGATCGTAGCACAGATACGCAGTATTTT.